The T cell receptor beta chain described here comes from a study of T cells in Graves' hyperthyroidism and ophthalmopathy. This clonotype was counted many times. Its matching antigen is unknown. TCR beta CDR3 region amplification was performed from RNA transcripts. Initially, a first-round RT-PCR of the TCR CDR3 employed the HTBI primer set. TCRdb re-called the multiplex PCR reads with MiXCR, one entry per CDR3 protein. The sample contains a few hundred thousand distinct CDR3 sequences, nearly 15% of which appear only once. Findings and caveats of the study: For ophthalmopathy, model prediction preceded onset by a median about 6.4 months. Most thyroid-expanded clonotypes above 0.001 were also found in blood. A model of 13 V-J features distinguished ophthalmopathy from stable hyperthyroidism.

Newly diagnosed hyperthyroidism patients aged 18 to 65 years had disease lasting under 2 months. Input material: blood. This clonotype was sampled from a woman aged 50 to 60 with Graves' hyperthyroidism that later progressed to Graves' ophthalmopathy.

The CDR3 protein is CASSQPSRFYEQYF. CDR3 nucleotides: TGTGCCAGCAGCCAGCCTAGCCGATTCTACGAGCAGTACTTC. This chain uses TRBV3-1 with TRBJ2-7; a weak D match, TRBD2 (5 bases). Trimming took off 3 bases at V and 3 bases at J, with 12 bases between the two ends. Germline assignment: CDR1 LGHDT and CDR2 YNNKEL (reference sequence). CDR3 length: 14 residues.